These 8 T cell receptor beta chains were sequenced from one sample in a study of T cells in Graves' hyperthyroidism and ophthalmopathy. The investigators amplified TCR beta CDR3 regions from RNA transcripts. HTBI primers were the set used in a first-round RT-PCR of the TCR CDR3. TCRdb ran MiXCR on the multiplex PCR reads and lists one entry per CDR3 protein. Of around 800,000 distinct CDR3 sequences listed, roughly 40% were seen once; the top ten hold 8% to 9%. Sample: blood. The receptors shown here come from a man aged 18-30 years with Graves' hyperthyroidism.

This clonotype came up many times. The chain joins TRBV9 to TRBJ1-5; D ambiguous. The germline V and J ends were trimmed by 5 bases and 1 base, with 10 bases remaining between them. The CDR3 has 14 residues. Germline V gene data show CDR1 as SGDLS and CDR2 as YYNGEE. The CDR3 sequence: CASSYDGSNQPQHF. CDR3 in DNA: TGTGCCAGCAGTTACGACGGGAGCAATCAGCCCCAGCATTTT.

This sequence joins TRBV10-2 and TRBJ1-4; TRBD1 agrees at 7 bases. The germline CDR1 and CDR2 sequences are WSHSY and SAAADI. The CDR3 is made up of 17 amino acids. Trimming took 8 bases from V and 7 from J; bases not matched to a gene: 19. The CDR3 DNA follows: TGCGCCAGCCGAAGGGCCGGAGACAGGGAGCTGAGTGAAAAACTGTTTTTT. Amino acids: CASRRAGDRELSEKLFF.

With regard to this clonotype: A read error may be the cause here, since a much bigger clone is one base away. The chain links TRBV7-9 to TRBJ1-1; 7 nucleotides align to TRBD1. Unmatched junction bases numbered 8, after V lost 3 bases and J lost 7 bases. CDR1 is SEHNR, CDR2 FQNEAQ, per germline (reference sequence). The CDR3 is 14 amino acids. Here the CDR3 reads CASSFEGAMIEAFF. In DNA, the CDR3 is TGTGCCAGCAGCTTTGAGGGGGCAATGATTGAAGCTTTCTTT.

This clonotype was detected only once. The V gene is TRBV6-5, the J gene TRBJ2-5; D could derive from TRBD1 or TRBD2 (5 bases each). Between the trimmed V and J ends, which lost 10 bases and 4 bases, there was a span of 16 bases. CDR1 is MNHEY and CDR2 is SVGAGI in the germline V gene. The CDR3 contains 13 residues. The CDR3, as DNA: TGTGCCACCCGGGCGGGTGGGGCAGAGACCCAGTACTTC. As protein: CATRAGGAETQYF.

The CDR3: CASSLGRTSPLHF. The CDR3 nucleotides read TGTGCCAGCAGCTTAGGCCGGACTTCACCCCTCCACTTT. J is TRBJ1-6 and V is TRBV7-3, with D uncertain. The germline V and J ends were trimmed by 2 bases and 9 bases, with 8 bases remaining between them. This CDR3 spans 13 amino acids. Germline CDR1 reads SGHTA; CDR2 reads FQGTGA.

V and J are TRBV7-2 and TRBJ2-2; 11 positions match TRBD2. Trimming cost V 5 bases and J 4 bases; bases outside gene matches: 6. The germline V gene encodes CDR1 SGHTA and CDR2 FQGNSA. This CDR3 has 16 residues. This CDR3 reads CASSPRLAGSTGELFF. The CDR3 nucleotides read TGTGCCAGCAGCCCCCGACTAGCGGGGTCCACCGGGGAGCTGTTTTTT.

J is TRBJ1-6 and V is TRBV6-5; no firm D call. V dropped 8 bases and J dropped 7 bases, with 15 bases sitting between them. The CDR3 is 14 residues long. Germline V gene sequence: CDR1 MNHEY, CDR2 SVGAGI. As DNA, the CDR3 is TGTGCCAGCGGTTTCCAGAGGGTCAATTCACCCCTCCACTTT. This translates into CASGFQRVNSPLHF.

The chain uses TRBV2 and TRBJ2-2; D call uncertain. The length of the CDR3 is 11 residues. CDR1 SNHLY and CDR2 FYNNEI come from the germline V gene. Between the trimmed V and J ends, which lost 7 bases and 8 bases, there was a span of 8 bases. The CDR3 region is CASTPRGELFF. CDR3 DNA sequence: TGTGCCAGCACCCCCCGGGGGGAGCTGTTTTTT.